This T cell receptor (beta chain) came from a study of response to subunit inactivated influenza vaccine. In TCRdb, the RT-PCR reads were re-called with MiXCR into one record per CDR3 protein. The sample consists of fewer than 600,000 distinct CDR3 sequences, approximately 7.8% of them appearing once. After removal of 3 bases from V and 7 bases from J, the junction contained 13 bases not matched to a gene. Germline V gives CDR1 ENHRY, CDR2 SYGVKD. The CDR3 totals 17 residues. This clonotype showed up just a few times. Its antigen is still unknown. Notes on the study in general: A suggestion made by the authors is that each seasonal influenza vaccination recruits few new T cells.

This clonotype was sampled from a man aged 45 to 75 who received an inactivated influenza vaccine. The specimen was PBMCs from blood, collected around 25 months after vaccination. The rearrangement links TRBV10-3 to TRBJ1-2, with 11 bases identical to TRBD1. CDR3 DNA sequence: TGTGCCATCAGTGACCCTGGACAGGGGGCCCCTCTGGTTGGCTACACCTTC. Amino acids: CAISDPGQGAPLVGYTF.